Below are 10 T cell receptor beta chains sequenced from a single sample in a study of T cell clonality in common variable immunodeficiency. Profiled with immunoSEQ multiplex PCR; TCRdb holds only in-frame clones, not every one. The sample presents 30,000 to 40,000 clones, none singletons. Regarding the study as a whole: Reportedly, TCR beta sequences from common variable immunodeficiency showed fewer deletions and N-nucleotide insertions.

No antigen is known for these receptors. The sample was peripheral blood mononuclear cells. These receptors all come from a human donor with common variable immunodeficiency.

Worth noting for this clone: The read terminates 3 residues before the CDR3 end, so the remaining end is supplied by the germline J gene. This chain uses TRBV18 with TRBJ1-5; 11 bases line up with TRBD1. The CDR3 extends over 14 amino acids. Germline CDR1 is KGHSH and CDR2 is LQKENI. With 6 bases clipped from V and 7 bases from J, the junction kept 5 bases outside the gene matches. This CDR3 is CASSRTGGFQPQHF. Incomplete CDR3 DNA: TGTGCCAGCTCCCGGACAGGGGGCTTCCAGCCC.

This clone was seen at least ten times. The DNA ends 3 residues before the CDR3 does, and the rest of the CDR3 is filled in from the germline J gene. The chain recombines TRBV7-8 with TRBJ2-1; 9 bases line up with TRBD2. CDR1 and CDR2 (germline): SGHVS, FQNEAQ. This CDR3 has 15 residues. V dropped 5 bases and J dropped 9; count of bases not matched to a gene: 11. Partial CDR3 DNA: TGTGCCAGCAGCCCCCAAGGCGGGGGGGCGGGTGAG. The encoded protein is CASSPQGGGAGE. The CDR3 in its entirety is CASSPQGGGAGEQFF.

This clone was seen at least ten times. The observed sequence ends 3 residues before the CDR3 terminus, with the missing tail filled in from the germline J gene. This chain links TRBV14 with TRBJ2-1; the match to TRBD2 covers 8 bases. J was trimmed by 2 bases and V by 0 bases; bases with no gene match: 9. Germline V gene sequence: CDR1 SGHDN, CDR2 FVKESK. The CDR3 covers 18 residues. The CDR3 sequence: CASSQERASGGAYNEQFF. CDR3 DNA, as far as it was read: TGTGCCAGCAGCCAAGAACGGGCCTCCGGGGGGGCCTACAATGAG.

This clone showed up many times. CDR3 bases read: TGTGCCAGCAGTGTAGGGCCCCAGATCTACGAG. This translates into CASSVGPQIYE. The full CDR3 sequence reads CASSVGPQIYEQYF. The genes are TRBV6-1 and TRBJ2-7; D is unclear. The CDR3 end lies 3 residues beyond the end of the read and is filled in from the germline J gene. The germline CDR1 and CDR2 sequences are MNHNS and SASEGT. The CDR3 runs to 14 residues. V lost 4 bases and J 3 bases, leaving 13 bases between the germline ends.

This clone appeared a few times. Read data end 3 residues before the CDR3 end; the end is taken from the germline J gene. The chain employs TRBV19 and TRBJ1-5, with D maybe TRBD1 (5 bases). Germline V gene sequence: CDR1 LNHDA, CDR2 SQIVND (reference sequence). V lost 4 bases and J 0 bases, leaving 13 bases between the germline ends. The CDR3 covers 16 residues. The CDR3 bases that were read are TGTGCCAGTAGTACCGGGAAGGGGAATAGCAATCAGCCC. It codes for CASSTGKGNSNQP. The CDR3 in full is CASSTGKGNSNQPQHF.

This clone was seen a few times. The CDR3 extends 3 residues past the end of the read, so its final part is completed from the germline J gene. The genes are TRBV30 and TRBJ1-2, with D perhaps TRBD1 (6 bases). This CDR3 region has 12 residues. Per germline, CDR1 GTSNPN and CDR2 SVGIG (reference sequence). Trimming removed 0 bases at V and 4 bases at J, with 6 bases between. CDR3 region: CAWSVQGYGYTF. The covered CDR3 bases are TGTGCCTGGAGTGTACAGGGCTATGGC.

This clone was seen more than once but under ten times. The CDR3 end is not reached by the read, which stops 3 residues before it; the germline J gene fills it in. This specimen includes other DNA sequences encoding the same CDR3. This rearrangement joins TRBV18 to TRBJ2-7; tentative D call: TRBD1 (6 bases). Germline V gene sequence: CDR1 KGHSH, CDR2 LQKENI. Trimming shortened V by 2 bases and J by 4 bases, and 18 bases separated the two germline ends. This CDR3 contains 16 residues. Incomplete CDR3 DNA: TGTGCCAGCTCACCATTTGACCAGGGGAAAGGTTACGAG. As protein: CASSPFDQGKGYE. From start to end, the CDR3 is CASSPFDQGKGYEQYF.

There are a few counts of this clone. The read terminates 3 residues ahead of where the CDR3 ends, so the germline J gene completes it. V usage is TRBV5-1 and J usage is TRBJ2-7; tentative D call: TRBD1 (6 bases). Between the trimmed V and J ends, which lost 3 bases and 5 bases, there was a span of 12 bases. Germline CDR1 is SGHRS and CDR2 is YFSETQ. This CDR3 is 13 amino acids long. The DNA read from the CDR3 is TGCGCCAGCAGCTCCGGACAGCGCAACGAG. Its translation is CASSSGQRNE. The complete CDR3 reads CASSSGQRNEQYF.

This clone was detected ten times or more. The CDR3 DNA, read in part, is TGTGCCAGCAGCTTGGGAGGGGACTATGGC. Amino acid sequence: CASSLGGDYG. The complete CDR3 protein is CASSLGGDYGYTF. V and J are TRBV5-5 and TRBJ1-2, with D maybe TRBD1 (5 bases). The CDR3 end lies 3 residues beyond the end of the read and is filled in from the germline J gene. V was shortened by 0 bases and J by 3 bases, with 6 bases between the two germline ends. Germline V gives CDR1 SGHKS, CDR2 YYEKEE (reference sequence). There are 13 residues in the CDR3.

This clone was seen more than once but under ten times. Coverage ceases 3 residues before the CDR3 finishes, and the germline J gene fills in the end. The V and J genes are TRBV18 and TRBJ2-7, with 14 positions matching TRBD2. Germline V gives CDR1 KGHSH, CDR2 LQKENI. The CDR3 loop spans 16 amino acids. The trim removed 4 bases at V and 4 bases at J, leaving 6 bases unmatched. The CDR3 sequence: CASSLGTSGGLYEQYF. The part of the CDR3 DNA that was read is TGTGCCAGCTCACTCGGGACTAGCGGGGGACTATACGAG.